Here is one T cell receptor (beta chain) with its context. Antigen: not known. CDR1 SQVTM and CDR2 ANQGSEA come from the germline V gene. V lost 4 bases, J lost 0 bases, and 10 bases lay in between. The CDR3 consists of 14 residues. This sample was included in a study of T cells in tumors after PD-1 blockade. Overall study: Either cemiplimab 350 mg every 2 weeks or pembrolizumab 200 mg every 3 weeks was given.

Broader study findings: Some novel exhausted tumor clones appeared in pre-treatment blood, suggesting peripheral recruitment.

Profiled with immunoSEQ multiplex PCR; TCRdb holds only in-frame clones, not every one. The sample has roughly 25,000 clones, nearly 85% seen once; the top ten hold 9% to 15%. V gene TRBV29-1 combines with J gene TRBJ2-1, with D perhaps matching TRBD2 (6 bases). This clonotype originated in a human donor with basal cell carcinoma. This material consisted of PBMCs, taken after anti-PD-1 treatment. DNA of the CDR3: TGCAGCGTTGCGGGGGAGAACTCCTACAATGAGCAGTTCTTC. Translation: CSVAGENSYNEQFF.